Sequencing of this TCR beta chain was carried out in a study of blood T cells in healthy people across ages. The use of a sample-barcoded 5' primer and a J-beta primer mix characterized a second PCR of 7 to 11 cycles. TCRdb called the 5' RACE reads again in MiXCR, with one record for every CDR3 protein. The profile covers fewer than 2,000,000 distinct CDR3 sequences, with about 32% appearing a single time and roughly 10% taken by the ten largest. The CDR3 is made up of 16 amino acids. Germline CDR1 and CDR2: SGHVS and FNYEAQ. V trimming: 5 bases; J trimming: 2 bases; junction bases outside the gene matches: 9. Study-wide points: Naive T cell percentage showed a strong correlation with TCR beta diversity.

This clonotype was observed many times. Its target is unknown. This rearrangement joins TRBV7-6 to TRBJ2-1; 7 bases fit TRBD2. Sequencing was done on a sample of blood. This clonotype was obtained from a woman aged 25 to 39 in good health. CDR3 coding DNA: TGTGCCAGCAGCCCCCAGGGAGCGGGGACCTACAATGAGCAGTTCTTC. Amino acids: CASSPQGAGTYNEQFF.